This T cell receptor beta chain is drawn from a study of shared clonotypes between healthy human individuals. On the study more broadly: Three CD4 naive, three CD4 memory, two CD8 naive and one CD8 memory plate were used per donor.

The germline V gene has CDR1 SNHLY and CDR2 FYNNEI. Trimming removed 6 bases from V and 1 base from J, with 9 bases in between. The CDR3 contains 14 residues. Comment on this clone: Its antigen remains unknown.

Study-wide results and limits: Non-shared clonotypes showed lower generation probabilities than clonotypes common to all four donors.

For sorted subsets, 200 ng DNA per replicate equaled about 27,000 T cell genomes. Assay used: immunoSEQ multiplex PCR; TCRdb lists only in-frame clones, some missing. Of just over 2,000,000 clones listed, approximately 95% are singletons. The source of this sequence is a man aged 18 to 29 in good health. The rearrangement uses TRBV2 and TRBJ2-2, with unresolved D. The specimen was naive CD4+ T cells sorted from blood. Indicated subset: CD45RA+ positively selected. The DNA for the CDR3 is TGTGCCAGCAGATTGTTCGTGAACACCGGGGAGCTGTTTTTT. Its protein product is CASRLFVNTGELFF.